Shown below are 7 T cell receptor beta chains from a single sample sequenced in a study of cytotoxic CD8 clonotypes in ibrutinib-treated CLL. Method: immunoSEQ multiplex PCR; TCRdb's copy keeps in-frame clones and lacks some. This table holds 45,000 to 55,000 clones, around 53% found once. Sequenced here: PBMCs, sampled after 12 months of ibrutinib treatment. Receptors were obtained from a human donor with chronic lymphocytic leukemia.

J is TRBJ1-1 and V is TRBV28, with D unclear. V shed 1 base and J shed 8 bases, with 5 bases lying between them. CDR1 is MDHEN, CDR2 SYDVKM, per germline. The CDR3 covers 11 residues. This CDR3 is CASSLSREAFF. The CDR3 region has the DNA TGTGCCAGCAGTTTATCCCGAGAAGCTTTCTTT.

This clone was recorded only once. The chain carries TRBV5-8 and TRBJ1-5; the match to TRBD1 covers 9 bases. Germline values: CDR1 SGHTS, CDR2 YDEGEE. The CDR3 length is 17 residues. V lost 3 bases, J lost 0 bases, and 7 bases stayed unmatched. The CDR3 is CASSSGTGSYSNQPQHF. The CDR3 DNA sequence: TGTGCCAGCAGCTCCGGGACAGGGAGCTATAGCAATCAGCCCCAGCATTTT.

By its share, this clone is medium-sized (0.01 to 0.1%). This chain links TRBV7-9 with TRBJ2-5, with D perhaps matching TRBD1 (6 bases). V lost 3 bases to trimming and J lost 5 bases, with 13 bases between them. The length of the CDR3 is 14 residues. Germline V lookup: CDR1 SEHNR, CDR2 FQNEAQ (reference sequence). The CDR3 coding sequence is TGTGCCAGCAGCTTGGGCAGGGGCTATGAGACCCAGTACTTC. Residues: CASSLGRGYETQYF.

V and J are TRBV18 and TRBJ1-1, with D possibly TRBD1 on 5 matching bases. The CDR3 contains 16 residues. CDR1 and CDR2 (germline): KGHSH, LQKENI. V was shortened by 4 bases and J by 1 base, with 16 bases between the two germline ends. The CDR3: CASSQKWGAGNTEAFF. For the CDR3, the DNA is TGTGCCAGCTCACAAAAGTGGGGCGCCGGGAACACTGAAGCTTTCTTT.

This clone appeared a single time. The V and J genes are TRBV28 and TRBJ2-1; 7 bases agree with TRBD2. V lost 2 bases and J lost 4; bases outside the gene matches: 5. The CDR3 sequence is 15 residues long. CDR1 is MDHEN, CDR2 SYDVKM, per germline. The CDR3 region is CASSLEHGGYNEQFF. The CDR3 DNA reads TGTGCCAGCAGTTTAGAGCACGGGGGGTACAATGAGCAGTTCTTC.

The genes are TRBV27 and TRBJ1-4; D is unclear. This CDR3 region has 13 residues. Trimming shortened V by 2 bases and J by 8 bases, and 9 bases separated the two germline ends. Germline-derived CDR1 and CDR2 are MNHEY and SMNVEV (reference sequence). CDR3 in amino acids: CASSLGRQEKLFF. CDR3 coding DNA: TGTGCCAGCAGTTTAGGACGCCAAGAAAAACTGTTTTTT.

The J gene is TRBJ1-1, the V gene TRBV5-1, with 10 bases lining up with TRBD1. CDR1 SGHRS and CDR2 YFSETQ come from the germline V gene. Germline trimming cut 4 bases from V and 0 bases from J; bases unmatched to any gene: 6. CDR3 length: 16 residues. The CDR3 loop is CASSRAGQGLNTEAFF. CDR3 sequence (DNA): TGCGCCAGCAGCAGAGCGGGACAGGGGTTGAACACTGAAGCTTTCTTT.